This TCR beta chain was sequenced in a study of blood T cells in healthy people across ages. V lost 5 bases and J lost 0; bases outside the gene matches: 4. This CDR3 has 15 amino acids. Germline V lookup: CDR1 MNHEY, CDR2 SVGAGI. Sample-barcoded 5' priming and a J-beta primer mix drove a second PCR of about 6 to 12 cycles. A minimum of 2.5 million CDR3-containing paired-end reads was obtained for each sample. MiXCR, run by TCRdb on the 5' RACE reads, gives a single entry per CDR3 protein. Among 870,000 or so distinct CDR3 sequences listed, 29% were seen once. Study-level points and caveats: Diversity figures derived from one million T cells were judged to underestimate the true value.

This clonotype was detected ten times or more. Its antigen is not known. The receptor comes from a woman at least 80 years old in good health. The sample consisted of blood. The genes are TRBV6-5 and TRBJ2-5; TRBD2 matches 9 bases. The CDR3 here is CASSQSGGYQETQYF. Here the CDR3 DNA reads TGTGCCAGCAGTCAGAGCGGGGGGTACCAAGAGACCCAGTACTTC.